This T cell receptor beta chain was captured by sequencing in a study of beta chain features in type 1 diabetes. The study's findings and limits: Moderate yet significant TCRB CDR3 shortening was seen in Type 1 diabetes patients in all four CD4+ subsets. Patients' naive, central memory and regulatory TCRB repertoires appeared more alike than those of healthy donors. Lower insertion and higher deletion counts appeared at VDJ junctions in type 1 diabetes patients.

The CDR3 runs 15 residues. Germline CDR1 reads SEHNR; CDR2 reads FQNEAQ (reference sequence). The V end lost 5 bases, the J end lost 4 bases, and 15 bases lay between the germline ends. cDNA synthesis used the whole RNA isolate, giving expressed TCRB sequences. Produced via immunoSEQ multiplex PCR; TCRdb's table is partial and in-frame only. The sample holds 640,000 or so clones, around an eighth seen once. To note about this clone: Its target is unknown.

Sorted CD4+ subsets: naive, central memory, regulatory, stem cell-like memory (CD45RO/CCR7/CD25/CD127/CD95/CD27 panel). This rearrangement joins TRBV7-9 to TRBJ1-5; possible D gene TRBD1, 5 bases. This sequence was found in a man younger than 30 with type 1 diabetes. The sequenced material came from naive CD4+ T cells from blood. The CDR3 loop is CASSPTGWGNQPQHF. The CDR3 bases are TGTGCCAGCAGCCCTACGGGGTGGGGGAATCAGCCCCAGCATTTT.